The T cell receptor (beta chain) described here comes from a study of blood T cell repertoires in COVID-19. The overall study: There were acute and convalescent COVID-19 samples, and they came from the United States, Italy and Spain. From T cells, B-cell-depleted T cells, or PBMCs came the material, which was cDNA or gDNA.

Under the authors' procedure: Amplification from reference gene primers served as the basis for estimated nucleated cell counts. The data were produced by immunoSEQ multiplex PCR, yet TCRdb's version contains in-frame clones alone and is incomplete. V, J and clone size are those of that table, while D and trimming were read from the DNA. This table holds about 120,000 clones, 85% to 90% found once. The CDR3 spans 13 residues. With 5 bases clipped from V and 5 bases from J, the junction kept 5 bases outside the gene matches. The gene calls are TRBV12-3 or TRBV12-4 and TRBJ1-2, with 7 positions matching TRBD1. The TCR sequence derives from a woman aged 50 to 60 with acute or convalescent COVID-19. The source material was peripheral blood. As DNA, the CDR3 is TGTGCCAGCAGTGTACAGGGGTCGTATGGCTACACCTTC. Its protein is CASSVQGSYGYTF.